This T cell receptor beta chain was captured in a study of control samples from healthy donors and cancer patients. Clones were sequenced by immunoSEQ multiplex PCR, and TCRdb holds only the in-frame ones, with some missing. The table has fewer than 95,000 clones, around 83% seen once. The CDR3 length is 16 residues. Germline V gives CDR1 LNHNV, CDR2 YYDKDF (reference sequence). The junction had 9 bases not matched to a gene; V was cut back by 6 bases and J by 0 bases. This clone was picked up one time. The source is a woman in her forties or fifties in good health. Specimen: blood. The rearrangement joins TRBV15 to TRBJ1-1; 8 nucleotides agree with TRBD1. CDR3: CATRDGTGVMNTEAFF. For the CDR3, the DNA is TGTGCCACCAGAGATGGGACAGGAGTCATGAACACTGAAGCTTTCTTT.